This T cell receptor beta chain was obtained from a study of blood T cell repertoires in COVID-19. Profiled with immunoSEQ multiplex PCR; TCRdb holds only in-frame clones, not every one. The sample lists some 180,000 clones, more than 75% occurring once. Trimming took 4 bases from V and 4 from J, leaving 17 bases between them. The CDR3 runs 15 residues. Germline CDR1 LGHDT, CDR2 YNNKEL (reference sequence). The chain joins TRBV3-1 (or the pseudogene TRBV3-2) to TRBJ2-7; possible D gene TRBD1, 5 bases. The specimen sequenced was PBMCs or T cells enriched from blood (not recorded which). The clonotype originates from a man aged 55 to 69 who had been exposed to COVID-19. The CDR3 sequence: CASSPANQGEYEQYF. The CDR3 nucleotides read TGTGCCAGCAGCCCAGCTAATCAGGGCGAATACGAGCAGTACTTC.